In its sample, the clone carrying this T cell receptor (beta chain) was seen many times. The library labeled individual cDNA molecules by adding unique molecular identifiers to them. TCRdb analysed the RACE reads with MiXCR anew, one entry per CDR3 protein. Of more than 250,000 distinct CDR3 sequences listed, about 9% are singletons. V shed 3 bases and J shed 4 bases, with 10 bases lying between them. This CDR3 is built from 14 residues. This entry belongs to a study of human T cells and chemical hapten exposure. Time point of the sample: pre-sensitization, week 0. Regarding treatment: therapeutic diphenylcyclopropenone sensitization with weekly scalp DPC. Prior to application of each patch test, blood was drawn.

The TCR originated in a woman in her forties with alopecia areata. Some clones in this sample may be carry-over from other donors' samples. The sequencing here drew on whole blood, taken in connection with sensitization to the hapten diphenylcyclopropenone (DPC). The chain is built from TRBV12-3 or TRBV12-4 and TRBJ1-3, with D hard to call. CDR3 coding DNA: TGTGCCAGCAGTTTGTACAGTTCGGGAAACACCATATATTTT. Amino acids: CASSLYSSGNTIYF.